This TCR beta chain is drawn from a study of shared clonotypes between healthy human individuals (TCRdb year 2020). As for the study more broadly: Two women and three men aged 18 to 49 years were included in the cohort. Blood TCR repertoires of a handful of healthy adults were deeply sequenced to estimate repertoire size and the extent of clonotype sharing between individuals. Libraries were prepared and TCR repertoires were sequenced by different laboratories using diverse techniques, in order to increase sequencing depth and limit assay-specific biases. Between about 0.94 and 10 billion PBMCs per donor were obtained by leukapheresis. For each donor, CD4 naive and CD4 memory were each given three plates, CD8 naive was given two plates, and CD8 memory was given one plate. Study-wide findings and limitations: Sampling was limited to blood, and TCR repertoires in tissue likely differ from TCR repertoires in blood. Pairwise subsampling led to the expectation that sequencing depth would affect the degree of clonotype sharing among donors. Naive subsets generally had larger estimated clonotype richness than memory subsets did. Compared with non-shared clonotypes, the clonotypes found in all four sorted-subset donors had higher generation probabilities. Sharing across four donors was observed for roughly 5% of naive CD4, around 3.5% of naive CD8, 2% to 2.5% of memory CD4, and roughly 0.4% of memory CD8 clonotypes. Incomplete sequencing was indicated by rarefaction of sorted-subset datasets, despite the large sequencing depth. Because the study included only a small number of donors, the genetic and exposure-history diversity represented was limited.

About this clone itself: Its antigen is not yet known. The sample holds no much larger clone one base away, and base qualities are not on file.

The donors were healthy, HIV-negative adults with no recently reported acute infections or vaccinations. Every donor was a Caucasian adult residing in Nashville, Tennessee, USA. CD4+ T cells were enriched by magnetic negative selection; naive cells were then positively selected on CD45RA, and the negative fraction formed the memory subset. Blood was obtained by leukapheresis, after which PBMCs were separated by Ficoll-Histopaque density gradient centrifugation and cryopreserved in liquid nitrogen vapor phase. Purity and quantity of every magnetically sorted T cell population were checked by analytical flow cytometry. From each sorted fraction, genomic DNA was isolated and quantified by UV absorbance on a Nanodrop 2000c. Using the deep immunoSEQ assay, multiplex PCR amplified TCR CDR3 regions from genomic DNA. For each cell subset, the extracted genomic DNA was distributed evenly across all wells of several immunoSEQ 96-well plates, and each plate served as one replicate. For sorted subsets, each replicate PCR was loaded with about 0.2 ug genomic DNA, equivalent to 30,000 to 35,000 T cell genomes. Purified libraries were quantified with a Qubit 3.0 fluorometer, sized on a Bioanalyzer 2100, and re-quantified with the KAPA Library Quantification kit. Every immunoSEQ 96-well plate was sequenced on a separate single-read 150-cycle Illumina NextSeq 550 flow cell. The source study handled its data this way. Because the immunoSEQ output included only junctional sequences and no quality scores, the filtering could not be the same as the filtering used for full-length reads. To assign V/J genes and CDR3, sequences were annotated against IMGT germline references using PyIR, a Python wrapper for IgBLAST v1.9. Reads were filtered out if the reads had weak V/J assignments (E-value above 1e-6), no CDR3, stop codons, out-of-frame junctions, or ambiguous translated residues. A V3J clonotype was defined by an identical inferred V gene, J gene, and CDR3 amino acid sequence. The percentage overlap between two repertoires was calculated by dividing the number of shared unique clonotypes by the size of the smaller repertoire. Richness of each repertoire was evaluated using RTK rarefaction, the Chao1 estimator, and Recon v2.1 estimates of unobserved clonotypes. For all TCRbeta clonotypes obtained by the gDNA method from a handful of donors, generation probabilities were computed with OLGA. TCRdb limited this immuneACCESS table to in-frame rearrangements with V and J called. A share of clones is missing; checked studies link under half to unresolved V genes, and the rest is unexplained. V, J and clone size are taken as reported in that table, and D and trimming were inferred from the DNA itself. For this sample there are around 1,000,000 clones; about 72% appear just once. The ten largest clones add up to about 0.94% of the sample.

The CDR3 spans 13 residues, from the cysteine through the phenylalanine. Just CDR3 DNA is preserved here, 39 bases in frame from base 1. V is shortened by 5 bases, J by 5 bases, and the region joining them spans 13 bases. Taken from the germline V gene (reference sequence), the CDR1 and CDR2 loops are SEHNR and FQNEAQ. This receptor was identified in a young man in good health. Some clones in this sample may be carry-over from other donors' samples. The source material was memory CD4+ T cells from PBMCs. Taken with the paper, the label for cell subset or site translates to: CD45RA-negative fraction. The chain was built from TRBV7-9 and TRBJ2-7; the D gene is possibly TRBD1, with 6 bases matching. The DNA reads as follows: TGTGCCAGCAGCCTGGTAGGGACAAACGAGCAGTACTTC. Translated, this is CASSLVGTNEQYF.